This section outlines one T cell receptor (beta chain) sequence together with its context. What it recognizes is unknown. Germline V gene lookup returns CDR1 KGHDR and CDR2 SFDVKD. Trimming removed 4 bases from V and 2 bases from J, with 11 bases in between. The CDR3 is 14 amino acids. These data belong to a study of T cell responses to AZD1222 COVID-19 vaccine. Sequencing was performed with immunoSEQ multiplex PCR; in TCRdb, only in-frame clones are kept and a portion is missing. The data contain approximately 88,000 clones, roughly 80% of them seen just once; the ten biggest clones take up 21%. Findings and limits, study-wide: Only five or six AZD1222 recipients were seropositive at baseline. Samples come after the peak T cell response, not at day 14. Two doses of AZD1222 preceded a rise in Spike-specific TCR breadth and depth. Along spike, vaccine-associated CD4 TCRs were found throughout, with dominance at 160-218 and 743-854.

The rearrangement joins TRBV24-1 to TRBJ2-7, with a weak D call TRBD1 (6 bases). This TCR was recovered from an adult in good health. This specimen consisted of peripheral blood, obtained on day 0 of AZD1222 vaccination. The CDR3 spells CATSDSAGAYEQYF. CDR3 in DNA: TGTGCCACCAGTGACTCCGCAGGGGCCTACGAGCAGTACTTC.